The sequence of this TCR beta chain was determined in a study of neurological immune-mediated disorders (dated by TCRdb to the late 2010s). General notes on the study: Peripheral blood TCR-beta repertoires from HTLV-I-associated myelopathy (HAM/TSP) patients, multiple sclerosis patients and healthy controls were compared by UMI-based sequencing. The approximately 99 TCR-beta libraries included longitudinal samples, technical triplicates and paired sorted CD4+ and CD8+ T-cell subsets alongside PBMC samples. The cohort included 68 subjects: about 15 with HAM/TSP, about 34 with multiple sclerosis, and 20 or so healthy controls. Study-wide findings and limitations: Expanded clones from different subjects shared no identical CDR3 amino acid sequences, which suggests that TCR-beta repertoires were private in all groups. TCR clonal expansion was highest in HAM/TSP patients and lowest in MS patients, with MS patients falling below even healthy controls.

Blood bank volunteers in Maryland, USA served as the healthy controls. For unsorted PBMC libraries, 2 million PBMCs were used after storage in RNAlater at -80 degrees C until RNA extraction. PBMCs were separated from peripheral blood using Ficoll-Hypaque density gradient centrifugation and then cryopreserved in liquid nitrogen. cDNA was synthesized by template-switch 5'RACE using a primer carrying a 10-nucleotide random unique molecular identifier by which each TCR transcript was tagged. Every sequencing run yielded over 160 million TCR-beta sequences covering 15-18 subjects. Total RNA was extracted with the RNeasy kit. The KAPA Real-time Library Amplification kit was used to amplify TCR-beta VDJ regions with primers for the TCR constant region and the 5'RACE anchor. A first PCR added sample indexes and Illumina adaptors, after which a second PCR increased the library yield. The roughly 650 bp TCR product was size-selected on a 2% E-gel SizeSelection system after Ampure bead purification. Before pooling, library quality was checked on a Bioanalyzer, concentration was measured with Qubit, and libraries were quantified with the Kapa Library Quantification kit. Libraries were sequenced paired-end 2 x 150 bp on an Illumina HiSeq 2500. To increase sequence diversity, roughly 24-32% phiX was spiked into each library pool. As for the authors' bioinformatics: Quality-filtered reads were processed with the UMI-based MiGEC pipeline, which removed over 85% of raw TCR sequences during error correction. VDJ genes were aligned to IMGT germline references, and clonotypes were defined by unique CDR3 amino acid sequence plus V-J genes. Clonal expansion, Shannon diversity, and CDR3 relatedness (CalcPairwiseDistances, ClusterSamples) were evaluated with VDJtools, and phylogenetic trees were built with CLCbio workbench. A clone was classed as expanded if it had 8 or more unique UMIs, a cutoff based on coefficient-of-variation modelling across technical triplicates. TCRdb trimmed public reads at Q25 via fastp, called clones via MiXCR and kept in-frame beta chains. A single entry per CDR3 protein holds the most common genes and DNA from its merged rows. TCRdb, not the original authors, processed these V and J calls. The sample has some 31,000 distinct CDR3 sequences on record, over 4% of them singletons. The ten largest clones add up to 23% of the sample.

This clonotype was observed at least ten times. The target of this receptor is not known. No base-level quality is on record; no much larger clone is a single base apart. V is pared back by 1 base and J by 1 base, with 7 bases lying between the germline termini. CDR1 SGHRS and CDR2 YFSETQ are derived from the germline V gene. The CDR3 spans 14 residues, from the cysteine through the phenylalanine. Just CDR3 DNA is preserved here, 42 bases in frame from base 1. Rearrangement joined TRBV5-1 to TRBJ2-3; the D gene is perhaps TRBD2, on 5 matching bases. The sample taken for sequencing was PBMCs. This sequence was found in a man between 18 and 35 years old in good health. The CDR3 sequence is CASSLPGGTDTQYF. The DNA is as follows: TGCGCCAGCAGCTTGCCCGGGGGCACAGATACGCAGTATTTT.